These 13 T cell receptor beta chains were sequenced from one sample in a study of T cell responses to AZD1222 COVID-19 vaccine. TCRdb keeps only in-frame clones here, not all; method: immunoSEQ multiplex PCR. The sample lists about 170,000 clones; less than 90% were seen once. The sample in question was peripheral blood, obtained on day 0 of AZD1222 vaccination. The receptors come from an adult in good health.

The V call is TRBV6-6, the J call TRBJ1-6; 7 nucleotides match TRBD1. CDR1 MNHNY and CDR2 SVGAGI come from the germline V gene (reference sequence). J gave up 5 bases and V 4 bases, and 5 bases lay outside the gene matches. This CDR3 has 15 amino acids. CDR3 coding DNA: TGTGCCAGCAGTTCCTTGGACAGGAATAATTCACCCCTCCACTTT. Its translation: CASSSLDRNNSPLHF.

CDR3 sequence: CATQGGGGLSNQPQHF. For the CDR3, the DNA is TGTGCCACCCAGGGCGGGGGAGGGTTGAGCAATCAGCCCCAGCATTTT. The genes are TRBV19 and TRBJ1-5, with a tentative D call TRBD1 (5 bases). V was cut by 10 bases and J by 1 base, with 20 bases left in between. The CDR3 spans 16 residues. The germline CDR1 and CDR2 sequences are LNHDA and SQIVND (reference sequence).

CDR3 bases: TGTGCCAGCAGCCAAAGGAGCGGGGGCCATGGTGGGCAGTTCTTC. Translating it yields CASSQRSGGHGGQFF. The rearrangement joins TRBV3-1 (or the pseudogene TRBV3-2) to TRBJ2-1, with 8 bases matching TRBD2. Germline values: CDR1 LGHDT, CDR2 YNNKEL (reference sequence). The CDR3 sequence is 15 residues long. The trim removed 2 bases at V and 12 bases at J, leaving 12 bases unmatched.

This chain connects TRBV5-1 to TRBJ2-5; D gene ambiguous. Per germline, CDR1 SGHRS and CDR2 YFSETQ. V was trimmed by 4 bases and J by 3 bases, leaving 4 bases between them. CDR3 length equals 11 residues. The CDR3 sequence is CASSAEETQYF. The DNA for the CDR3 is TGCGCCAGCAGCGCAGAAGAGACCCAGTACTTC. Complete variable domain (other parts from reference TRBV5-1 and TRBJ2-5): KAGVTQTPRYLIKTRGQQVTLSCSPISGHRSVSWYQQTPGQGLQFLFEYFSETQRNKGNFPGRFSGRQFSNSRSEMNVSTLELGDSALYLCASSAEETQYFGPGTRLLVL.

The chain employs TRBV18 and TRBJ2-2; D may be TRBD1 (6 bases). The CDR3 is 16 residues long. V was clipped by 2 bases and J by 0 bases, with 10 bases between them. Germline values: CDR1 KGHSH, CDR2 LQKENI. CDR3 region: CASSPRGLPNTGELFF. Written as DNA, the CDR3 is TGTGCCAGCTCACCAAGGGGGTTACCGAACACCGGGGAGCTGTTTTTT.

CDR3 in DNA: TGCGCCAGCTCGGTCGACACAGATACGCAGTATTTT. This gives the protein CASSVDTDTQYF. This chain joins TRBV5-1 and TRBJ2-3; D remains ambiguous. This CDR3 has 12 residues. V was shortened by 7 bases and J by 2 bases, with 8 bases between the two germline ends. Germline CDR1 SGHRS, CDR2 YFSETQ.

This chain joins TRBV6-1 and TRBJ2-1; D tentatively fits TRBD1 or TRBD2 (5 bases each). CDR1 is MNHNS and CDR2 is SASEGT in the germline V gene. Trimming took off 1 base at V and 0 bases at J, with 13 bases between the two ends. The CDR3 has 17 residues. CDR3 region: CASSEVPRGASYNEQFF. As DNA, the CDR3 is TGTGCCAGCAGTGAAGTCCCCAGAGGGGCCTCCTACAATGAGCAGTTCTTC.

This sequence joins TRBV28 and TRBJ1-1; D is undetermined. The V end was cut by 5 bases, the J end by 0 bases, with 13 bases between. Germline V lookup: CDR1 MDHEN, CDR2 SYDVKM. The CDR3 spans 15 residues. The CDR3 nucleotides read TGTGCCAGCAGTCCCCTCAAATTGGTGAACACTGAAGCTTTCTTT. This codes for CASSPLKLVNTEAFF. The full variable domain, completed using reference TRBV28 and TRBJ1-1, is DVKVTQSSRYLVKRTGEKVFLECVQDMDHENMFWYRQDPGLGLRLIYFSYDVKMKEKGDIPEGYSVSREKKERFSLILESASTNQTSMYLCASSPLKLVNTEAFFGQGTRLTVV.

The chain links TRBV18 to TRBJ2-5, with D perhaps matching TRBD1 (6 bases). The germline CDR1 and CDR2 sequences are KGHSH and LQKENI. Trimming stripped 4 bases from V and 1 base from J, with 10 bases between. The CDR3 length is 14 residues. The CDR3 sequence is CASSQDRIQETQYF. The CDR3 nucleotides read TGTGCCAGCTCACAAGACAGGATCCAAGAGACCCAGTACTTC.

This rearrangement joins TRBV6-5 to TRBJ2-3, with 11 bases fitting TRBD2. CDR1 is MNHEY and CDR2 is SVGAGI in the germline V gene. With 8 bases clipped from V and 5 bases from J, the junction kept 9 bases outside the gene matches. The CDR3 sequence is 15 residues long. CDR3 region: CASGRLAGGRDTQYF. The DNA for the CDR3 is TGTGCCAGCGGGAGGCTAGCGGGGGGTCGAGATACGCAGTATTTT.

This clone has a handful of counts. The rearrangement uses TRBV7-9 and TRBJ2-7; possibly TRBD1 or TRBD2 for D (5 bases each). Deletions cut 8 bases from V and 3 bases from J, with 11 bases between. Per the germline V gene, CDR1 is SEHNR and CDR2 is FQNEAQ (reference sequence). The CDR3 is 12 amino acids. This chain's CDR3 is CASGDGNYEQYF. CDR3 in DNA: TGTGCCAGCGGGGACGGAAACTACGAGCAGTACTTC.

The chain recombines TRBV7-2 with TRBJ2-7, with D perhaps matching TRBD1 (6 bases). The germline gives CDR1 SGHTA, CDR2 FQGNSA. The ends were cut back, 5 bases at V and 3 bases at J, with 14 bases in the middle. The CDR3 is 14 residues long. CDR3 bases: TGTGCCAGCAGCCCCTCCGGGACACACTACGAGCAGTACTTC. Its translation: CASSPSGTHYEQYF.

The rearrangement links TRBV6-4 to TRBJ1-1, with a possible D match to TRBD1 (6 bases). This CDR3 region has 15 residues. The germline CDR1 and CDR2 sequences are MRHNA and SNTAGT. The ends were cut back, 6 bases at V and 1 base at J, with 15 bases in the middle. Here the CDR3 DNA reads TGTGCCAGCAGAGCCCAAGGACAGCAGAACACTGAAGCTTTCTTT. It codes for CASRAQGQQNTEAFF.